The entry that follows covers one TCR beta chain sequence. Its antigen remains unknown. Clones were sequenced by immunoSEQ multiplex PCR, and TCRdb holds only the in-frame ones, with some missing. The data hold around 2.1 million clones, with roughly 91% observed a single time. CD45RO-negative, CCR7-positively selected cells formed the naive CD8 fraction, excluding terminally differentiated effector memory CD45RA+ cells. This entry comes from a study of shared clonotypes between healthy human individuals. Overall study findings and caveats: The authors sampled blood alone, and tissue repertoires likely differ.

The TCR was taken from a man younger than 35 in good health. Some clones in this sample may be carry-over from other donors' samples. The sequenced material came from naive CD8+ T cells from PBMCs.

CDR3 protein: CASSYDRSAIYEQYF. CDR3 coding DNA: TGCGCCAGCAGCTACGACAGAAGCGCCATCTACGAGCAGTACTTC. This chain uses TRBV5-1 with TRBJ2-7; possibly TRBD1 for D (5 bases). V shed 3 bases and J shed 3 bases, with 16 bases lying between them. The germline gives CDR1 SGHRS, CDR2 YFSETQ. This CDR3 comprises 15 residues.